Sequencing of this T cell receptor (beta chain) was carried out in a study of cytomegalovirus exposure and HLA in healthy donors. Whole-study results and caveats: Rarity characterized most TCR sequences, yet some public TCRs appeared in many donors. The CMV antigen specificity of a few CMV-associated chains was confirmed through in vitro analysis.

Concerning this clone: Its specificity is unknown.

Vbeta (60) and Jbeta (13) primers were used in the PCR. The table came from immunoSEQ multiplex PCR; TCRdb's copy has only in-frame clones and leaves some out. The sample lists fewer than 150,000 clones; 75% to 85% were seen once. Nominally healthy donors provided the samples, though records likely missed some immune exposures. V dropped 7 bases and J dropped 1; count of bases not matched to a gene: 6. Germline V gives CDR1 SNHLY, CDR2 FYNNEI. The CDR3 runs to 14 residues. Sequencing was carried out using PBMCs. The receptor was derived from a woman aged 40 to 50 in good health and CMV-seropositive. The chain carries TRBV2 and TRBJ1-1; 7 nucleotides line up with TRBD1. The CDR3 spells CASNRGQWNTEAFF. The CDR3 bases are TGTGCCAGCAATCGGGGACAGTGGAACACTGAAGCTTTCTTT.